This T cell receptor beta chain was observed in a study of blood T cell repertoires in COVID-19. Study details: Samples came from the United States, Italy and Spain, spanning acute and convalescent COVID-19.

Profiling relied on immunoSEQ multiplex PCR, and the TCRdb table lists in-frame clones only, not all of them. This sample has a few hundred thousand clones; around 90% occur once, and the top ten carry about 2.5%. V gave up 3 bases and J gave up 4 bases, with 8 bases separating them. The CDR3 contains 13 residues. Germline V gene sequence: CDR1 MNHEY, CDR2 SMNVEV (reference sequence). The clonotype originates from a man younger than 30 with active or convalescent COVID-19. The rearrangement links TRBV27 to TRBJ2-3; possible D gene TRBD2, 6 bases. Sequenced sample: peripheral blood. CDR3 nucleotides: TGTGCCAGCAGTTTCTCGGGAGCAGATACGCAGTATTTT. This gives the protein CASSFSGADTQYF.